This T cell receptor beta chain stems from a study of cytomegalovirus exposure and HLA in healthy donors (dated by TCRdb to the late 2010s). About the study as a whole: A later analysis indicated that the 95 to 150 validation repertoires were generated on the platform also employed for the 720 or so repertoires of the first cohort. The study was designed to test whether signatures of past pathogen exposure could be identified by cataloging public T cell receptors. Along with the roughly 700-subject first cohort, a separate validation cohort of over 90 different subjects was used. To predict cytomegalovirus infection status, the study combined high-throughput TCR immunosequencing, statistical association of individual TCRs with disease status, and machine learning.

Concerning this clone itself: Its antigen is not yet known. Within one base of it there is no much larger clone, and no base qualities were kept.

V lost 6 bases and J lost 3 bases; the stretch between them is 11 bases long. From its cysteine to its phenylalanine, the CDR3 spans 14 amino acids. The entry retains the CDR3 DNA only, 42 bases that are in frame from base 1. The germline V gene encodes CDR1 MGHDK and CDR2 SYGVNS. Broader findings and caveats from the paper: In vitro tests confirmed that a few of the cytomegalovirus-associated TCR beta chains recognize cytomegalovirus antigens. The validation cohort had no HLA typing available for a later analysis, so co-occurrence within that cohort was assessed over all 110 or so repertoires. According to the authors, the approach could potentially be generalized to other disease states and immunological phenotypes. Most TCR sequences were observed very rarely across donors, whereas some public TCRs were present in many individuals. A later analysis found that TCRs clustered in the first cohort also tended to co-occur in the roughly 120 validation repertoires, with about 94% of cluster scores above 0. Cytomegalovirus status was reported to be diagnosed by the classifier with high specificity and sensitivity in both the original and validation cohorts. In the study, approximately 150 TCR beta chains were listed as associated with cytomegalovirus.

Libraries were constructed by the immunoSEQ multiplex PCR assay. The source study handled its data this way. To diagnose cytomegalovirus status from the catalog of TCR beta chain sequences, a statistical classification framework was built. The table comes from immuneACCESS by way of TCRdb, which keeps in-frame sequences with V and J called. Part of the clones is missing from these tables; in studies checked, under half for an unresolved V gene and the rest for unknown reasons. The V and J calls and clone size were taken over from that table, and D and trimming were inferred from the DNA. In this sample the table shows about 360,000 clones, about nine tenths of which occur a single time. Of the sample, approximately 0.86% is held by the ten largest clones. The donors were included in the validation cohort of over a hundred subjects, a group kept apart from the roughly 700-subject first cohort.

Recombination linked TRBV25-1 to TRBJ1-4; confidence is insufficient to name the D gene. This sequence was found in a woman under 30 in good health and CMV-seronegative. What was sequenced was PBMCs. In nucleotide form, the sequence is TGTGCCAGCAGCCTCCCGGGGTCTAATGAAAAACTGTTTTTT. Translated, this gives CASSLPGSNEKLFF.